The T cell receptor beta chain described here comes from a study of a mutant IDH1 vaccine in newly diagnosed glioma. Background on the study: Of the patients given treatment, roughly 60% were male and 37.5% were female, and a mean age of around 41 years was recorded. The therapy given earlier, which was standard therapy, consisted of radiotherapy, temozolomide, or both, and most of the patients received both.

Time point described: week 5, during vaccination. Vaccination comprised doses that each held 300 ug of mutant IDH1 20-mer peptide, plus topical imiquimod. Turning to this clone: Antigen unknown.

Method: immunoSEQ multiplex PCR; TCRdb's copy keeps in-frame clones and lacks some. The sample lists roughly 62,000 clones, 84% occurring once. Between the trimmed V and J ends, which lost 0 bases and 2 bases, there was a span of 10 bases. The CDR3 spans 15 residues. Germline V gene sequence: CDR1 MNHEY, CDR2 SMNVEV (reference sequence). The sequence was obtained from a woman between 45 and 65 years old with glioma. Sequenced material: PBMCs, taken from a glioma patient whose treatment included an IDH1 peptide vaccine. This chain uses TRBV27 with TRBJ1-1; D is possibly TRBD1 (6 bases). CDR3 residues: CASSLSYRANTEAFF. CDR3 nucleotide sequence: TGTGCCAGCAGTTTATCTTACAGGGCTAACACTGAAGCTTTCTTT.